Described below is a single T cell receptor beta chain sequence and its context. The antigen is unknown. Read data end 3 residues before the CDR3 end; the end is taken from the germline J gene. This entry belongs to a study of Tregs in tolerant kidney transplant recipients. As for the study in general: Recipients received nonmyeloablative bone marrow transplants from related graft donors, with transient mixed chimerism.

CDR1 and CDR2 (germline): MNHNS, SASEGT. The CDR3 is 18 residues long. Deletions cut 2 bases from V and 7 bases from J, with 26 bases between. Notes on the study in general: Few patients were studied, so findings need validation in larger groups.

The repertoire was sequenced with immunoSEQ multiplex PCR; TCRdb's copy has only in-frame clones and lacks some. Here the sample table reports 25,000 to 35,000 clones. The sequence was collected from a human donor who received a combined kidney and bone marrow transplant. V usage is TRBV6-1 and J usage is TRBJ1-2, with a possible D match to TRBD1 (5 bases). The source material was CD8+ T cells from blood, sampled before the transplant. CDR3 in amino acids: CASSERGGTELGQSGYTF. The CDR3 DNA, read in part, is TGTGCCAGCAGTGAAAGGGGAGGCACAGAATTGGGGCAGAGTGGC.